This is a list of T cell receptor beta chains from one sample in a study of T-cell reconstitution after alpha-beta-depleted transplantation in children. MiXCR, applied by TCRdb to the PCR reads, yields one record per CDR3 protein. The table lists about 220,000 distinct CDR3 sequences, approximately 17% of them singletons. Specimen: PBMCs, mostly from graft donor cells, collected 360 days after TCRalphabeta/CD19-depleted stem cell transplant. The origin of the receptors is a male patient aged 2 to 9 who had a stem cell transplant for acute lymphoblastic leukemia, so the T cells may come from the graft donor. The CDR3 runs from the conserved cysteine through the conserved F or W. D genes are given only for firm matches. Clone size is stated in some rows and not others, as once, few, many or a class when expanded.

j_call clone_size v_call d_call cdr3_aa cdr3_nt
TRBJ2-7 few TRBV4-3 . CASSQEGLSTWYEQYF TGCGCCAGCAGCCAAGAGGGGCTTTCGACGTGGTACGAGCAGTACTTC
TRBJ2-7 . TRBV29-1 . CSVEGGRGESEQYF TGCAGCGTTGAAGGGGGCAGGGGAGAAAGCGAGCAGTACTTC
TRBJ2-3 . TRBV12-3/TRBV12-4 . CASRQKPRGRDTQYF TGTGCCAGCAGACAGAAGCCGCGGGGGCGGGATACGCAGTATTTT
TRBJ2-1 . TRBV20-1 TRBD2 CSAPTGLLAIYEQFF TGCAGTGCGCCGACCGGCCTACTAGCGATATATGAGCAGTTCTTC
TRBJ1-1 few TRBV4-1 . CASSPAGWSRTGAFF TGCGCCAGCAGCCCTGCTGGGTGGTCGAGGACCGGAGCTTTCTTT
TRBJ1-5 many TRBV21-1 . CASKMGHRSNQPQHF TGTGCCAGCAAAATGGGGCATCGTAGCAATCAGCCCCAGCATTTT
TRBJ2-3 many TRBV29-1 TRBD2 CSVEDPPPLAGVDTQYF TGCAGCGTTGAAGATCCGCCCCCGTTAGCGGGGGTCGATACGCAGTATTTT
TRBJ2-5 . TRBV24-1 TRBD2 CATSGPGLAGGETQYF TGTGCCACCAGTGGACCGGGACTAGCGGGAGGTGAGACCCAGTACTTC
TRBJ2-1 few TRBV12-3/TRBV12-4 . CASSRPLKGLEQFF TGTGCCAGCAGCCGTCCTTTGAAGGGGCTTGAGCAGTTCTTC
TRBJ1-2 . TRBV12-3/TRBV12-4 TRBD1 CAGTGKGGYTF TGTGCCGGGACAGGGAAGGGCGGCTACACCTTC
TRBJ1-4 . TRBV14 TRBD1 CASSHDRVAEKLFF TGTGCCAGCAGCCACGACAGGGTGGCTGAAAAACTGTTTTTT
TRBJ1-5 few TRBV6-6 . CASSPIGLPQHF TGTGCCAGCAGTCCGATAGGGCTGCCCCAGCATTTT
TRBJ2-7 few TRBV27 TRBD1 CASSATGTGRDEQYF TGTGCCAGCAGTGCCACCGGGACAGGGAGGGACGAGCAGTACTTC
TRBJ2-1 few TRBV7-2 . CASSVKYEQFF TGTGCCAGCAGCGTGAAGTATGAGCAGTTCTTC
TRBJ1-1 . TRBV4-2 TRBD1 CASSPNRQGQAEAFF TGTGCCAGCAGCCCGAATCGACAGGGGCAGGCTGAAGCTTTCTTT
TRBJ1-3 . TRBV2 . CAFSPSPRLTQASGNTIYF TGTGCCTTCAGTCCTTCCCCGAGGCTTACCCAGGCCTCTGGAAACACCATATATTTT
TRBJ2-1 . TRBV20-1 TRBD2 CSARGAGVSYNEQFF TGCAGTGCTAGAGGAGCGGGGGTCTCCTACAATGAGCAGTTCTTC
TRBJ1-1 . TRBV5-6 TRBD1 CASSLKAGTGNTEAFF TGTGCCAGCAGCCTGAAAGCTGGGACAGGGAACACTGAAGCTTTCTTT
TRBJ2-7 . TRBV4-3 TRBD2 CASSQDSSGVYEQYF TGCGCCAGCAGCCAGGACTCTAGCGGGGTCTACGAGCAGTACTTC
TRBJ1-1 . TRBV12-3/TRBV12-4 . CASGIPEAFF TGTGCCAGCGGTATCCCTGAAGCTTTCTTT
TRBJ1-1 . TRBV7-2 . CASSLARETEAFF TGTGCCAGCAGCTTAGCCCGTGAAACTGAAGCTTTCTTT
TRBJ2-5 . TRBV10-3 TRBD2 CAISESGLAGGPGETQYF TGTGCCATCAGTGAGTCCGGACTAGCGGGGGGGCCAGGAGAGACCCAGTACTTC
TRBJ2-6 few TRBV5-6 . CASSPYSSGANVLTF TGTGCCAGCAGCCCTTACAGCTCTGGGGCCAACGTCCTGACTTTC
TRBJ2-7 many TRBV12-3/TRBV12-4 . CASSSGTYEQYF TGTGCCAGCAGTTCGGGAACCTACGAGCAGTACTTC
TRBJ1-2 . TRBV5-1 . CASSLAPDYGYTF TGCGCCAGCAGCTTGGCTCCAGACTATGGCTACACCTTC
TRBJ2-1 . TRBV7-9 . CASSSTPGQFF TGTGCCAGCAGCTCCACCCCGGGGCAGTTCTTC
TRBJ2-1 few TRBV18 . CASSPSLVTSYNEQFF TGTGCCAGCTCACCTTCATTAGTGACATCCTACAATGAGCAGTTCTTC
TRBJ2-7 . TRBV7-2 TRBD2 CASSLRTSGGYEQYF TGTGCCAGCAGCTTAAGGACTAGCGGGGGCTACGAGCAGTACTTC
TRBJ2-3 . TRBV7-2 TRBD2 CASSPREGTQYF TGTGCCAGCAGCCCCCGGGAGGGTACGCAGTATTTT
TRBJ1-1 many TRBV27 . CASSPRLVGTEAFF TGTGCCAGCAGTCCTAGGCTGGTAGGGACTGAAGCTTTCTTT
TRBJ2-1 . TRBV7-6 . CASSLAELRGSYNEQFF TGTGCCAGCAGCTTAGCCGAGTTGCGGGGCTCCTACAATGAGCAGTTCTTC
TRBJ2-6 few TRBV12-3/TRBV12-4 . CASSPRASGANVLTF TGTGCCAGCAGTCCTCGGGCGTCTGGGGCCAACGTCCTGACTTTC
TRBJ1-2 . TRBV7-8 . CASSPPRQANLYGYTF TGTGCCAGCAGCCCGCCGAGACAGGCTAACCTCTATGGCTACACCTTC
TRBJ2-3 few TRBV5-4 . CASSSPGLITDTQYF TGTGCCAGCAGCTCGCCGGGACTGATCACAGATACGCAGTATTTT
TRBJ2-1 . TRBV12-3/TRBV12-4 TRBD2 CASRSGLAGNEQFF TGTGCCAGCAGATCGGGACTAGCGGGCAATGAGCAGTTCTTC
TRBJ2-7 few TRBV7-8 . CASKLTYEQYF TGTGCCAGCAAGTTAACCTACGAGCAGTACTTC
TRBJ2-2 . TRBV18 . CASSPISGIGTNTGELFF TGTGCCAGCTCACCAATCTCAGGGATCGGAACGAACACCGGGGAGCTGTTTTTT
TRBJ1-1 . TRBV9 . CASSVESAGYSWAEAFF TGTGCCAGCAGCGTAGAATCGGCTGGGTATTCGTGGGCTGAAGCTTTCTTT
TRBJ2-2 . TRBV3-1 TRBD2 CASRNSGGPNTGELFF TGTGCCAGCAGGAATAGCGGGGGACCAAACACCGGGGAGCTGTTTTTT
TRBJ1-6 . TRBV7-6 . CATKPWGGDSPLHF TGTGCCACCAAACCGTGGGGGGGGGATTCACCCCTCCACTTT
TRBJ1-6 . TRBV20-1 . CCARDQERGSYNSPLHF TGCTGTGCTAGAGATCAAGAACGGGGCTCCTATAATTCACCCCTCCACTTT
TRBJ1-2 . TRBV7-9 . CASSLQRAGTNYGYTF TGTGCCAGCAGCTTACAGCGAGCAGGGACTAACTATGGCTACACCTTC
TRBJ2-1 few TRBV13 . CASSSRGALDQFF TGTGCCAGCAGCAGCCGGGGGGCCTTAGATCAGTTCTTC
TRBJ2-1 . TRBV7-9 . CASSLPGEDEQFF TGTGCCAGCAGCTTACCCGGGGAGGATGAGCAGTTCTTC
TRBJ2-7 . TRBV5-1 TRBD1 CASGTTGPEQYF TGCGCCAGCGGCACGACAGGGCCCGAGCAGTACTTC
TRBJ1-1 few TRBV9 . CATPAGADTEAFF TGTGCCACCCCGGCAGGGGCCGATACTGAAGCTTTCTTT
TRBJ1-3 . TRBV4-3 TRBD1 CASSHTGGSGNTIYF TGCGCCAGCAGCCATACAGGGGGATCTGGAAACACCATATATTTT
TRBJ2-1 few TRBV3-1 . CASSQDLGGWNEQFF TGTGCCAGCAGCCAAGATCTCGGAGGTTGGAATGAGCAGTTCTTC
TRBJ1-1 once TRBV20-1 . CSALPGPGASEAFF TGCAGTGCACTGCCGGGGCCCGGGGCGTCTGAAGCTTTCTTT
TRBJ2-7 . TRBV6-2/TRBV6-3 TRBD1 CATRSGTGSHEQYF TGTGCCACCCGATCCGGGACAGGGTCCCACGAGCAGTACTTC